The clone carrying this T cell receptor (beta chain) has a handful of counts. This record comes from a study of CD8+ T cells in alopecia areata. As for treatment: oral pan-JAK inhibitor, 5-10 mg twice daily. cDNA prepared by RNA extraction and subsequent reverse transcription served as the template for sequencing. The data were produced by immunoSEQ multiplex PCR, yet TCRdb's version contains in-frame clones alone and is incomplete. The sample has over 150,000 clones, roughly 53% seen once. Deletions cut 2 bases from V and 7 bases from J, with 12 bases between. The CDR3 totals 14 residues. This receptor was obtained from a human donor with alopecia areata. The material was CD8+ T cells sorted from blood, obtained at week 24, from a patient treated with tofacitinib. The rearrangement joins TRBV23-1 to TRBJ1-5, with D perhaps matching TRBD1 (5 bases). TRBV23-1 is labeled an ORF, and its function is uncertain. CDR3 sequence (DNA): TGCGCCAGCAGTCAAGGCGCAGGGAGGCAGCCCCAGCATTTT. It is translated as CASSQGAGRQPQHF.